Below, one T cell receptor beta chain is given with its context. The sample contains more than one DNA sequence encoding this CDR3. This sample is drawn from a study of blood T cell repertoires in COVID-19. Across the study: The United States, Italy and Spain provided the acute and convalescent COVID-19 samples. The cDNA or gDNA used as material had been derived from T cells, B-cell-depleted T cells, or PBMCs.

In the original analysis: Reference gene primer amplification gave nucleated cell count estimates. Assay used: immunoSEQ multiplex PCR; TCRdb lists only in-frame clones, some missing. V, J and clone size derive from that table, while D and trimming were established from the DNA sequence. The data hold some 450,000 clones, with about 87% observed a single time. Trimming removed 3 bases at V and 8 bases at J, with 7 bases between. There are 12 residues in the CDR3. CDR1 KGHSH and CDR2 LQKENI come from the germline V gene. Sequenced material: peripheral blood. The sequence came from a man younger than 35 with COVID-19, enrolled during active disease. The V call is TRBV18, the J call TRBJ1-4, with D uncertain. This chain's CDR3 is CASSPRGEKLFF. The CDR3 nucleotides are TGTGCCAGCTCACCCCGAGGGGAAAAACTGTTTTTT. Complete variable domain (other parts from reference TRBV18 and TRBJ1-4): NAGVMQNPRHLVRRRGQEARLRCSPMKGHSHVYWYRQLPEEGLKFMVYLQKENIIDESGMPKERFSAEFPKEGPSILRIQQVVRGDSAAYFCASSPRGEKLFFGSGTQLSVL.